Listed here are 2 T cell receptor beta chains from one sample, sequenced in a study of T cells in Graves' hyperthyroidism and ophthalmopathy. Amplified TCR beta CDR3 regions came from RNA transcripts. The TCR CDR3 was amplified in a first-round RT-PCR using the HTBI primer set. TCRdb processed the multiplex PCR reads anew with MiXCR; each CDR3 protein has one entry. The sample includes 450,000 to 700,000 distinct CDR3 sequences, about 45% of them seen just once. The sample comprised peripheral blood or thyroid tissue (not recorded which). All receptors derive from a woman between 18 and 30 years old with Graves' hyperthyroidism.

This clonotype was detected ten times or more. This chain joins TRBV7-9 and TRBJ1-5, with D unclear. The germline V and J ends were trimmed by 0 bases and 6 bases, with 15 bases remaining between them. Germline assignment: CDR1 SEHNR and CDR2 FQNEAQ (reference sequence). The CDR3 loop spans 16 amino acids. CDR3 amino acids: CASSLAGPSGGQPQHF. For the CDR3, the DNA is TGTGCCAGCAGCTTAGCCGGGCCCTCGGGAGGTCAGCCCCAGCATTTT.

Ten or more counts support this clonotype. The rearrangement uses TRBV7-2 and TRBJ2-2; D perhaps matches TRBD2 (6 bases). Trimming shortened V by 3 bases and J by 0 bases, and 11 bases separated the two germline ends. The CDR3 extends over 16 amino acids. Germline CDR1 reads SGHTA; CDR2 reads FQGNSA. This chain's CDR3 is CASSLKLASNTGELFF. Written as DNA, the CDR3 is TGTGCCAGCAGCTTGAAACTAGCTTCGAACACCGGGGAGCTGTTTTTT.